The T cell receptor beta chain under discussion was sequenced for a study of immune characterization of retroperitoneal liposarcoma. MiXCR, run by TCRdb on the PCR reads, gives a single entry per CDR3 protein. Here the sample spans 10,000 or so distinct CDR3 sequences, roughly 25% being singletons. The sequence was collected from a female donor with retroperitoneal liposarcoma. Material for sequencing was tumor tissue.

The CDR3 nucleotides are TGTGCCAGCAGCTTATCGCCTGACGTCTACAATGAGCAGTACTTC. This sequence encodes CASSLSPDVYNEQYF. V gene TRBV7-6 combines with J gene TRBJ2-5, with D uncertain. Germline loops: CDR1 SGHVS, CDR2 FNYEAQ. Trimming took off 2 bases at V and 11 bases at J, with 21 bases between the two ends. This CDR3 has 15 residues.